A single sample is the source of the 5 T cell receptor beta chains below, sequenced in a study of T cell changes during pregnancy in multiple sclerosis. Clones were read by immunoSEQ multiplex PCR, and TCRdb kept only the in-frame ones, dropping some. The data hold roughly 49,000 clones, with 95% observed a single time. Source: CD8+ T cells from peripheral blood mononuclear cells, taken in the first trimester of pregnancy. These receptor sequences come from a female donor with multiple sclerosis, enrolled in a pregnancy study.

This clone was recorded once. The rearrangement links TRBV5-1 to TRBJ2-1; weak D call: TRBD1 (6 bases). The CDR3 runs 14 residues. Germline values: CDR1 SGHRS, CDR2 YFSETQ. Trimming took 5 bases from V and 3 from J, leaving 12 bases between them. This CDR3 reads CASRERTDYNEQFF. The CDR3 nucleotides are TGCGCCAGCAGAGAAAGGACAGACTACAATGAGCAGTTCTTC.

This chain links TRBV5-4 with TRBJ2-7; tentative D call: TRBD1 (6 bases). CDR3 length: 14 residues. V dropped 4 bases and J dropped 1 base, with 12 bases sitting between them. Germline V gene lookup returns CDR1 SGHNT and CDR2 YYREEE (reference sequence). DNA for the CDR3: TGTGCCAGCAGCACTAATACAGGGTCCTACGAGCAGTACTTC. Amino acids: CASSTNTGSYEQYF.

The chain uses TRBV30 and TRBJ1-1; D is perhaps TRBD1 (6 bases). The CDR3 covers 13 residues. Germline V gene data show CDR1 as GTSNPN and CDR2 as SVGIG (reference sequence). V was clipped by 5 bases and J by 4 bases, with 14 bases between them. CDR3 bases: TGTGCCTGGGACTCCACAGGGAGCACTGAAGCTTTCTTT. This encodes CAWDSTGSTEAFF. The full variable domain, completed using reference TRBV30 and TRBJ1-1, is SQTIHQWPATLVQPVGSPLSLECTVEGTSNPNLYWYRQAAGRGLQLLFYSVGIGQISSEVPQNLSASRPQDRQFILSSKKLLLSDSGFYLCAWDSTGSTEAFFGQGTRLTVV.

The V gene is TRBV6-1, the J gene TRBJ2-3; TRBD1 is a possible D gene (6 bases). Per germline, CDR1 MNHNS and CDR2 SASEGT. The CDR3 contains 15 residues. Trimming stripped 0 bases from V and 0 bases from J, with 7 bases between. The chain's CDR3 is CASSEADSSTDTQYF. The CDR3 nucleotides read TGTGCCAGCAGTGAAGCGGACAGTAGCACAGATACGCAGTATTTT.

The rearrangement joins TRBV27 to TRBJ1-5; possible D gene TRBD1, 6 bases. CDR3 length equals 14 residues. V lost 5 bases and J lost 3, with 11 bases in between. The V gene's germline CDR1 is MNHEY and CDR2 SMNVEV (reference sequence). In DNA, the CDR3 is TGTGCCAGCAGTCCGGACAGACTCAATCAGCCCCAGCATTTT. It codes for CASSPDRLNQPQHF.